This TCR beta chain was recorded in a study of T cells expressing NK-cell markers. Study-level background: Underlying the TCR beta repertoires were sorted CD3+CD56+NKG2C+, CD3+CD56+NKG2C- and CD3+CD56-NKG2C+ T cells. One of the eight sequenced donors was seronegative, whereas the other seven were HCMV-seropositive.

This CDR3 is built from 15 residues. Germline V gene sequence: CDR1 SGHTA, CDR2 FQGNSA. Study findings and constraints: These clonotypes additionally ranked first within the CD3+CD56-NKG2C+ fraction of a few donors.

TCRdb reanalyzed the 5' RACE reads and collapses them to one entry per CDR3 protein, without DNA. The sample shows 20,000 to 25,000 distinct CDR3 sequences, and around 60% sits with its ten largest clones. About this clonotype: Its specificity is unknown.

Sequencing input: blood T cells: a sorted CD56 or NKG2C T cell subset, CD4+ or CD8+ T cells, or bulk PBMC T cells (not recorded which). The rearrangement links TRBV7-2 to TRBJ1-1; TCRdb picks TRBD1, but there is no DNA to check that call. The clonotype was recovered from a man aged 18 to 69 in good health. The CDR3 sequence: CASSLNGAMNTEAFF.